This T cell receptor (beta chain) was documented in a study of blood T cell repertoires in COVID-19. Background on the study: There were acute and convalescent COVID-19 samples, and they came from the United States, Italy and Spain.

The CDR3 has 17 amino acids. Germline assignment: CDR1 SGHNT and CDR2 YENEEA. Losses at the gene ends were 2 bases for V and 1 base for J; bases not matched to a gene: 1. Methods used by the authors: Estimates of nucleated cell counts were drawn from the amplification of reference gene primers. TCRdb's table, derived via immunoSEQ multiplex PCR, lists solely in-frame clones and lacks some. V and J calls and clone size come straight from that table; D and trimming were deduced from the DNA. Here the sample spans approximately 280,000 clones, approximately 83% being singletons. The sample taken for sequencing was peripheral blood. The sequence derives from a woman between 70 and 85 years old with acute or convalescent COVID-19. V gene TRBV11-3 combines with J gene TRBJ2-2, with 13 bases matching TRBD2. Here the CDR3 reads CASSLRTSGRNTGELFF. In DNA form, the CDR3 reads TGTGCCAGCAGCTTAAGGACTAGCGGGAGGAACACCGGGGAGCTGTTTTTT.